One and the same sample provided the 25 T cell receptor beta chains below, sequenced in a study of T cells after yellow fever vaccination. Each CDR3 protein is one row after TCRdb ran MiXCR on the 5' RACE reads. The sample includes some 350,000 distinct CDR3 sequences, 6% to 8% of them seen just once. This specimen was PBMCs, taken 5 days after the yellow fever booster vaccination. The source is a man in his thirties or forties who received the YFV17D yellow fever vaccine.

This clonotype was observed a few times. The chain uses TRBV5-1 and TRBJ2-5, with 8 bases lining up with TRBD1. V lost 0 bases and J lost 9; bases outside the gene matches: 10. The CDR3 covers 15 residues. The germline CDR1 and CDR2 sequences are SGHRS and YFSETQ. The CDR3 loop is CASSLDGDRGGSQYF. CDR3 sequence (DNA): TGCGCCAGCAGCTTGGATGGAGACAGGGGTGGATCCCAGTACTTC.

This clonotype was recorded at least ten times. The chain is built from TRBV5-6 and TRBJ2-1; 9 nucleotides align to TRBD2. The V segment lost 2 bases and the J segment 1 base; nucleotides outside the gene matches: 1. Per germline, CDR1 SGHDT and CDR2 YYEEEE. This CDR3 has 15 residues. The DNA for the CDR3 is TGTGCCAGCAGCTTCAGCGGGAGGTCCTACAATGAGCAGTTCTTC. The encoded protein is CASSFSGRSYNEQFF.

The chain links TRBV29-1 to TRBJ2-3, with D perhaps matching TRBD2 (6 bases). The V and J ends lost 0 bases and 4 bases respectively, with 14 bases between them. Germline lookup yields CDR1 SQVTM and CDR2 ANQGSEA. This CDR3 contains 15 residues. CDR3 nucleotide sequence: TGCAGCGTTGAAGATGGGGAGGCCGGCTCAGATACGCAGTATTTT. This translates into CSVEDGEAGSDTQYF.

The genes are TRBV9 and TRBJ2-1; 9 nucleotides agree with TRBD2. Losses at the gene ends were 4 bases for V and 8 bases for J; bases not matched to a gene: 13. Germline V gives CDR1 SGDLS, CDR2 YYNGEE. This CDR3 comprises 16 residues. The CDR3 sequence is CASSPGVGTSRDEQFF. CDR3 DNA sequence: TGTGCCAGCAGCCCAGGAGTAGGGACTAGCAGGGATGAGCAGTTCTTC. The full variable domain, rest sourced from reference TRBV9 and TRBJ2-1, is DSGVTQTPKHLITATGQRVTLRCSPRSGDLSVYWYQQSLDQGLQFLIQYYNGEERAKGNILERFSAQQFPDLHSELNLSSLELGDSALYFCASSPGVGTSRDEQFFGPGTRLTVL.

The genes are TRBV18 and TRBJ2-7; 7 bases fit TRBD1. The germline gives CDR1 KGHSH, CDR2 LQKENI. CDR3 length equals 16 residues. Trimming removed 3 bases from V and 6 bases from J; junction bases left unmatched: 14. The CDR3 DNA is TGTGCCAGCTCACCGAGTCTTGGGACAGCAACTAGCGAGCAGTACTTC. It codes for CASSPSLGTATSEQYF.

On this clonotype: A read error may explain this, as a much larger clone is one base away. The gene calls are TRBV9 and TRBJ2-1; 8 nucleotides align to TRBD2. This CDR3 is 14 amino acids long. V shed 0 bases, J shed 5 bases, and the junction held 1 base outside the gene matches. Per the germline V gene, CDR1 is SGDLS and CDR2 is YYNGEE. The CDR3 loop is CASSVAGRDNEQFF. The DNA of the CDR3 is TGTGCCAGCAGCGTAGCCGGGAGGGACAATGAGCAGTTCTTC.

This sequence joins TRBV29-1 and TRBJ1-4; weak D call: TRBD1 (5 bases). With 6 bases removed from V and 5 bases from J, the gap between germline ends came to 13 bases. This CDR3 is 13 amino acids long. The germline V gene has CDR1 SQVTM and CDR2 ANQGSEA. In nucleotides, the CDR3 is TGCAGCGTGAGAGGGGACCTGAATGAAAAACTGTTTTTT. Its protein product is CSVRGDLNEKLFF.

This clonotype was detected a few times. This sequence joins TRBV21-1 and TRBJ2-2. TRBV21-1 is reported as a pseudogene. The CDR3 sequence is 15 residues long. CDR3 protein: CASIPKICNTGELFF. The CDR3 bases are TGTGCCAGCATCCCAAAGATTTGTAACACCGGGGAGCTGTTTTTT.

Remarks on this clonotype: The junction departs from the called germline gene at one end, perhaps through a read error. J is TRBJ2-1 and V is TRBV20-1; 10 bases line up with TRBD2. The germline V gene has CDR1 DFQATT and CDR2 SNEGSKA (reference sequence). The CDR3 is 16 residues long. In DNA, the CDR3 is TGCTGTGCTAGGTGGTTAGCGGGAGGAGGTCGCAATGAGCAGTTCTTC. This sequence encodes CCARWLAGGGRNEQFF.

The rearrangement joins TRBV4-3 to TRBJ2-7, with 7 bases lining up with TRBD1. From germline, CDR1 is LGHNA and CDR2 YSLEER. Trimming took 1 base from V and 6 from J; bases not matched to a gene: 3. The CDR3 has 13 amino acids. CDR3 DNA sequence: TGCGCCAGCAGCCAAGGAGGGGGCGGCGAGCAGTACTTC. Protein sequence: CASSQGGGGEQYF.

This clonotype was picked up a small number of times. The V gene is TRBV29-1, the J gene TRBJ2-3; 7 bases line up with TRBD1. V was clipped by 4 bases and J by 2 bases; unmatched bases: 9. This CDR3 is built from 15 residues. Per germline, CDR1 SQVTM and CDR2 ANQGSEA. CDR3 amino acids: CSVVYRQGATDTQYF. The CDR3 coding sequence is TGCAGCGTTGTATACCGACAGGGTGCCACAGATACGCAGTATTTT.

In this sample, this clonotype turned up a few times. This rearrangement joins TRBV20-1 to TRBJ2-7; either TRBD1 or TRBD2 may fit D (5 bases each). Germline V gives CDR1 DFQATT, CDR2 SNEGSKA (reference sequence). V gave up 6 bases and J gave up 3 bases, with 21 bases separating them. The CDR3 contains 15 residues. CDR3 DNA: TGCAGTGCCAGGCAACACCGGGACCAGGTCTACGAGCAGTACTTC. Encoded protein: CSARQHRDQVYEQYF.

This clonotype was seen more than once but under ten times. The rearrangement joins TRBV29-1 to TRBJ2-3, with D perhaps given as TRBD1 or TRBD2 (5 bases each). V was trimmed by 5 bases and J by 6 bases, leaving 9 bases between them. This CDR3 has 11 amino acids. From germline, CDR1 is SQVTM and CDR2 ANQGSEA. The CDR3 here is CSVPEGDTQYF. Written as DNA, the CDR3 is TGCAGCGTTCCTGAGGGGGATACGCAGTATTTT.

The sample holds many counts of this clonotype. The J gene is TRBJ2-1, the V gene TRBV24-1; TRBD2 agrees at 8 bases. The CDR3 spans 15 residues. V lost 3 bases and J lost 5; bases outside the gene matches: 5. Germline assignment: CDR1 KGHDR and CDR2 SFDVKD. In DNA form, the CDR3 reads TGTGCCACCAGTGATCCTACTAGCGGCAACAATGAGCAGTTCTTC. Translated: CATSDPTSGNNEQFF.

At least ten counts were recorded for this clonotype. This chain links TRBV5-1 with TRBJ2-1; 7 nucleotides line up with TRBD1. Unmatched junction bases numbered 6, after V lost 4 bases and J lost 8 bases. The CDR3 sequence is 13 residues long. Germline V gene lookup returns CDR1 SGHRS and CDR2 YFSETQ. The CDR3 is CASSQDRAHEQFF. The CDR3 nucleotides read TGCGCCAGCAGCCAAGACAGGGCCCATGAGCAGTTCTTC.

This clonotype has more than one count but fewer than ten. The gene calls are TRBV12-3 or TRBV12-4 and TRBJ2-6; no reliable D call. There are 15 residues in the CDR3. The V end lost 7 bases, the J end lost 2 bases, and 12 bases lay between the germline ends. The CDR3 nucleotides are TGTGCCAGCACCCCCGACTGGACTGGGGCCAACGTCCTGACTTTC. Its translation: CASTPDWTGANVLTF.

The sample holds many counts of this clonotype. The chain couples TRBV3-1 to TRBJ2-1; D is unresolved. The germline CDR1 and CDR2 sequences are LGHDT and YNNKEL (reference sequence). V lost 3 bases and J lost 7, with 13 bases in between. The length of the CDR3 is 14 residues. The CDR3 loop is CASSHTTGGNEQFF. CDR3 sequence (DNA): TGTGCCAGCAGCCATACGACGGGTGGGAATGAGCAGTTCTTC.

This chain joins TRBV5-5 and TRBJ2-1; 8 positions agree with TRBD1. This CDR3 is built from 17 residues. The trim removed 6 bases at V and 0 bases at J, leaving 11 bases unmatched. CDR1 and CDR2 from the germline V gene are SGHKS and YYEKEE (reference sequence). The CDR3 reads CASTPGGMLLSYNEQFF. CDR3 nucleotides: TGTGCCAGCACCCCAGGGGGCATGCTTCTCTCCTACAATGAGCAGTTCTTC.

V usage is TRBV7-8 and J usage is TRBJ2-6; no firm D call. Deletions cut 3 bases from V and 0 bases from J, with 12 bases between. The CDR3 consists of 17 residues. The germline V gene has CDR1 SGHVS and CDR2 FQNEAQ. The CDR3 nucleotides read TGTGCCAGCAGCTTTCCCAAAGCACACTCTGGGGCCAACGTCCTGACTTTC. Translated, it gives CASSFPKAHSGANVLTF.

As to this clonotype: A much larger clone is a single base away; this may be a read error. The chain recombines TRBV7-9 with TRBJ2-1; 9 bases agree with TRBD2. Near its end, the DNA agrees better with TRBJ2-7, so the J call may be wrong. The CDR3 runs 14 residues. Looked up from germline, CDR1 is SEHNR and CDR2 is FQNEAQ (reference sequence). For the CDR3, the DNA is TGTGCCAGCGGCTTGCGGGAGGGGTACAATGAGCAGTACTTC. It specifies CASGLREGYNEQYF.

This clonotype showed up many times. The chain combines TRBV18 with TRBJ2-1, with 8 bases identical to TRBD1. Losses at the gene ends were 3 bases for V and 12 bases for J; bases not matched to a gene: 13. CDR1 and CDR2 from the germline V gene are KGHSH and LQKENI. The CDR3 has 15 residues. CDR3 residues: CASSPWDRSTKAQFF. As DNA, the CDR3 is TGTGCCAGCTCACCTTGGGACAGGTCAACGAAGGCGCAGTTCTTC.

This clonotype was detected many times. The chain employs TRBV7-9 and TRBJ2-5; D not certain. Germline CDR1 SEHNR, CDR2 FQNEAQ (reference sequence). The ends were cut back, 0 bases at V and 1 base at J, with 3 bases in the middle. The CDR3 covers 13 residues. CDR3 DNA: TGTGCCAGCAGCTTAGCACTCCAAGAGACCCAGTACTTC. Protein: CASSLALQETQYF.

On this clonotype: A read error may explain this, as a much larger clone is one base away. Lacking the conserved final phenylalanine or tryptophan, this CDR3 likely reflects a read error. V gene TRBV20-1 combines with J gene TRBJ2-3, with D perhaps TRBD2 (6 bases). With 7 bases removed from V and 6 bases from J, the gap between germline ends came to 17 bases. This CDR3 comprises 13 residues. From germline, CDR1 is DFQATT and CDR2 SNEGSKA (reference sequence). CDR3 DNA: TGCAGTGTCAGGGAGGATAGATCGGATACGCAGTATTCT. It specifies CSVREDRSDTQYS.

Many counts were recorded for this clonotype. CDR3 loop: CASSRQERDIQYF. DNA of the CDR3: TGTGCCAGCAGTCGACAGGAAAGGGACATTCAGTACTTC. The chain joins TRBV6-4 to TRBJ2-4; D is possibly TRBD1 (6 bases). V was clipped by 5 bases and J by 8 bases, with 13 bases between them. The CDR3 spans 13 residues. Per germline, CDR1 MRHNA and CDR2 SNTAGT.

This clonotype was counted at least ten times. The gene calls are TRBV4-3 and TRBJ2-3, with 10 nucleotides matching TRBD2. V shed 1 base and J 6 bases; nucleotides not matched to a gene: 10. Germline V gene sequence: CDR1 LGHNA, CDR2 YSLEER. The CDR3 covers 17 residues. CDR3 protein: CASSQVGTSVGLDTQYF. The DNA for the CDR3 is TGCGCCAGCAGCCAAGTAGGGACTAGCGTGGGTTTGGATACGCAGTATTTT.